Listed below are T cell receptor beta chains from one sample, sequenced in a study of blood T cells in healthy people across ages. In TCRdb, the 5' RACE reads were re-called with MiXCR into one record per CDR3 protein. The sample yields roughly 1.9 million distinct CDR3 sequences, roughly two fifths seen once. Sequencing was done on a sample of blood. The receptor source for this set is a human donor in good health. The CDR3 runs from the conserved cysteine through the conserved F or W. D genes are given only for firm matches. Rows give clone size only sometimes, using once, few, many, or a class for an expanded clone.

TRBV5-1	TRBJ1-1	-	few	TGCGCCAGCAGCTTGAGGCTATTGAACACTGAAGCTTTCTTT	CASSLRLLNTEAFF
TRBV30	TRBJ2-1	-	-	TGTGCCTGGAGGAGCGGGTCATACAATGAGCAGTTCTTC	CAWRSGSYNEQFF
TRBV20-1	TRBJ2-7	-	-	TGCAGTGCTCAGAGGGACGGCGGTACCTACGAGCAGTACTTC	CSAQRDGGTYEQYF
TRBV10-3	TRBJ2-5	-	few	TGTACTATCGGTCAGGGAGCGGAGACCCAGTACTTC	CTIGQGAETQYF
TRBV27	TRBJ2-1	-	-	TGTGCCGGCAGTTTTAGAGGGACGCGCGATGAGCAGTTCTTC	CAGSFRGTRDEQFF
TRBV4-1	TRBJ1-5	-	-	TGCGCCAGCAGCCAACTCCCCCCGAATGAGGGTGTCTATCAGCCCCAGCATTTT	CASSQLPPNEGVYQPQHF
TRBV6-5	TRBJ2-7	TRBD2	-	TGTGCCAGCAAAGCGGGAGGGCCCACTCTCGAGCAGTACTTC	CASKAGGPTLEQYF
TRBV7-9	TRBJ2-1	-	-	TGTGCCAGCAGCTTAGAGGCTACGAGCTCCTACAATGAGCAGTTCTTC	CASSLEATSSYNEQFF
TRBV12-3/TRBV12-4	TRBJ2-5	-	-	TGTGCCAGCAGTGAGCAAGTAGGAGAGACCCAGTACTTC	CASSEQVGETQYF
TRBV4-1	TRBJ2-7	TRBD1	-	TGCGCCAGCAGCCAAATCCCGGGGGACAGGGGGTACGAGCAGTACTTC	CASSQIPGDRGYEQYF
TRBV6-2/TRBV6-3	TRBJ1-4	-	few	TGTGCCAGCAGTTCCATACAGGGCGGATCTGAAAAACTGTTTTTT	CASSSIQGGSEKLFF
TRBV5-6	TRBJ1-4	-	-	TGTGCCAGCAGCTCTGGAACAGGCGCTGAAAAACTGTTTTTT	CASSSGTGAEKLFF
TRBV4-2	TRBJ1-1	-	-	TGTGCCAGCAGCCAAGAGTTGGGTCTTGCCCTCACTGAAGCTTTCTTT	CASSQELGLALTEAFF
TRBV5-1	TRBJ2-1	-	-	TGCGCCAGCAGCTTCATCCTAGGTTTCTACAATGAGCAGTTCTTC	CASSFILGFYNEQFF